This T cell receptor (beta chain) was sequenced for a study of T-cell reconstitution after alpha-beta-depleted transplantation in children. The CDR3 is 15 amino acids. V shed 2 bases and J 9 bases; nucleotides not matched to a gene: 12. Germline CDR1 reads DFQATT; CDR2 reads SNEGSKA (reference sequence). In regard to this clonotype: Its antigen is still unknown.

Study-wide results and caveats: Some patients' high day-60 TCRbeta diversity was attributed to recipient cells surviving conditioning. As was reported, about two months after transplant, alpha-beta T cells came from several hundred expanded graft clones.

TCRbeta library construction was performed incorporating unique molecular identifiers. TCRdb called the PCR reads again in MiXCR, with one record for every CDR3 protein. The repertoire has roughly 120,000 distinct CDR3 sequences, approximately 10% of them found once; the top ten carry about 34%. The chain carries TRBV20-1 and TRBJ2-3, with 9 bases matching TRBD2. Sequences were derived from PBMCs, sampled before TCRalphabeta/CD19-depleted stem cell transplant. The sequence was obtained from a boy younger than 10 with acute lymphoblastic leukemia, due to receive a stem cell transplant. This chain's CDR3 is CSARIRREGRGTQYF. CDR3 bases: TGCAGTGCTAGAATTCGGCGGGAGGGCCGAGGAACGCAGTATTTT.